The clone carrying this T cell receptor beta chain was counted a few times. V was pared by 3 bases and J by 0 bases, with 11 bases between. This CDR3 is 15 amino acids long. This sample is part of a study of response to subunit inactivated influenza vaccine. TCRdb re-called the RT-PCR reads with MiXCR, one entry per CDR3 protein. Found here are hundreds of thousands of distinct CDR3 sequences, 15% to 18% of them singletons; the top ten hold approximately 10%. The clonotype originates from a man over 45 who received an inactivated influenza vaccine. V gene TRBV12-3 or TRBV12-4 combines with J gene TRBJ1-2; tentatively, D is TRBD1 (5 bases). The source material was PBMCs from blood, sampled 12 days after vaccination. The CDR3 nucleotides are TGTGCCAGCAGTTTGGGACTCCGAGCTAACTATGGCTACACCTTC. This translates into CASSLGLRANYGYTF.